Only one count was recorded for the clone carrying this TCR beta chain. This sample was included in a study of blood T cell repertoires in COVID-19. V lost 0 bases and J lost 9; bases outside the gene matches: 4. Germline loops: CDR1 MNHNS, CDR2 SASEGT. The CDR3 loop spans 13 amino acids. Some clones are missing from TCRdb's copy, which holds only in-frame ones; the method was immunoSEQ multiplex PCR. The sample lists approximately 300,000 clones, 92% occurring once. The sequence was collected from a young woman who had recovered from COVID-19. The genes are TRBV6-1 and TRBJ2-5; TRBD1 matches 7 bases. The sequenced sample consisted of PBMCs or T cells enriched from blood (not recorded which). In DNA form, the CDR3 reads TGTGCCAGCAGTGAAGCAGGAAGGGGGCCCCAGTACTTC. This sequence encodes CASSEAGRGPQYF.